This T cell receptor beta chain was sequenced for a study of blood T cells in healthy people across ages. Study results and limitations: Long-lived donors carried more naive CD4+ cells and greater diversity than aged donors.

The authors ran a second PCR of roughly 6 to 11 cycles using a sample-barcoded 5' primer and a J-beta primer mix. All cDNA molecules were each tagged by a template-switch adaptor with 12 random nucleotides. TCRdb analysed the 5' RACE reads with MiXCR anew, one entry per CDR3 protein. The repertoire holds approximately 680,000 distinct CDR3 sequences, with roughly 32% as singletons. This clonotype was seen repeatedly, ten times or more. Its cognate antigen is unknown. The V end lost 0 bases, the J end lost 2 bases, and 12 bases lay between the germline ends. Germline V gene sequence: CDR1 SGHRS, CDR2 YFSETQ. This CDR3 is built from 15 residues.

The material sequenced was blood. This chain links TRBV5-1 with TRBJ2-7; D is perhaps TRBD1 (6 bases). The source is a woman aged 80 or older in good health. CDR3 protein: CASSLEGGATYEQYF. CDR3 nucleotide sequence: TGCGCCAGCAGCTTGGAAGGGGGAGCGACCTACGAGCAGTACTTC.